Reported below is one TCR beta chain. What it binds is unknown. Between the trimmed V and J ends, which lost 0 bases and 2 bases, there was a span of 10 bases. The CDR3 is 14 amino acids. The germline CDR1 and CDR2 sequences are DFQATT and SNEGSKA (reference sequence). The data derive from a study of blood T cells in healthy people across ages. Study results and caveats: Compared with aged donors, long-lived donors showed fewer expanded clones, suggesting selection. One million T cells yielded diversity estimates that were considered underestimates.

Through a sample-barcoded 5' primer and a J-beta primer mix, a second PCR was run for roughly 6 to 12 cycles. TCRdb re-derived calls from the 5' RACE reads in MiXCR, one entry per CDR3 protein. This sample has roughly 570,000 distinct CDR3 sequences, with about 25% found just once. Material for sequencing was blood. This TCR was recovered from a woman aged 65 to 85 in good health. J is TRBJ2-5 and V is TRBV20-1; D is undetermined. The CDR3 DNA reads as TGCAGTGCTAGAGATTGGAGCCAACAAGAGACCCAGTACTTC. Encoded protein: CSARDWSQQETQYF.